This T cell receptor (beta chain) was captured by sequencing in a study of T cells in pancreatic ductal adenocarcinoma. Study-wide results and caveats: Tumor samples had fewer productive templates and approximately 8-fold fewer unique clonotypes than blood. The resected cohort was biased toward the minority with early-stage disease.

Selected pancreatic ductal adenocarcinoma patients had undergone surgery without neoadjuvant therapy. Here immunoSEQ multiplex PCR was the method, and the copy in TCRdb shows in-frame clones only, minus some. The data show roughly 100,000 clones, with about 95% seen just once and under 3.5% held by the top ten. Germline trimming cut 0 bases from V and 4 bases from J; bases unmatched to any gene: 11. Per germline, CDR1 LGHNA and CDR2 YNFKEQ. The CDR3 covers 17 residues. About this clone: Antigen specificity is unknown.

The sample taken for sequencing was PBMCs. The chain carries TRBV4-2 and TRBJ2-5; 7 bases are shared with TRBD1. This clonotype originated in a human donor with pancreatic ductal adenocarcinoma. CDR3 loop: CASSQDWDSLGGETQYF. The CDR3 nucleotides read TGTGCCAGCAGCCAAGATTGGGACAGCTTGGGCGGAGAGACCCAGTACTTC.